This passage covers 27 T cell receptor beta chains from one sample sequenced in a study of CXCR3-negative and CXCR3-positive naive CD8 T cells. Libraries were UMI-labeled 5' RACE TRB cDNA. TCRdb reanalyzed the 5' RACE reads and collapses them to one entry per CDR3 protein, without DNA. Seen in this sample are about 120,000 distinct CDR3 sequences; the ten most common clones hold approximately 0.29%. The sequenced sample was naive CXCR3- CD8+ T cells from blood. Subset denoted: CD45RO-CCR7+CD27+CD95- naive CD8+ T cells lacking CXCR3 (TNR3-). These receptors all come from a human donor in good health. Some clones in this sample may be carry-over from other donors' samples.

The V and J genes are TRBV7-6 and TRBJ2-7; TCRdb picks TRBD2, but there is no DNA to check that call. The CDR3 extends over 15 amino acids. Germline V gene sequence: CDR1 SGHVS, CDR2 FNYEAQ. The CDR3 loop reads CASSESPGGLYEQYF. Filled out from reference TRBV7-6 and TRBJ2-7, the complete variable domain reads GAGVSQSPRYKVTKRGQDVALRCDPISGHVSLYWYRQALGQGPEFLTYFNYEAQQDKSGLPNDRFSAERPEGSISTLTIQRTEQRDSAMYRCASSESPGGLYEQYFGPGTRLTVT.

The rearrangement uses TRBV6-5 and TRBJ1-1; the D call of TRBD1 rests on TCRdb alone, since no DNA is present to check it. The CDR3 runs to 17 residues. CDR1 and CDR2 (germline): MNHEY, SVGAGI. The CDR3 protein is CASSYSPWAGLNTEAFF.

The rearrangement uses TRBV7-9 and TRBJ2-1; TCRdb's assignment of TRBD1 cannot be checked, as there is no DNA. Germline CDR1 and CDR2: SEHNR and FQNEAQ (reference sequence). The CDR3 contains 14 residues. CDR3: CASSSTAGGNEQFF.

The chain is built from TRBV12-3 or TRBV12-4 and TRBJ2-3; TCRdb picks TRBD2, but there is no DNA to check that call. CDR3 length: 16 residues. The CDR3 loop reads CASSLSGPSNTDTQYF.

The chain recombines TRBV29-1 with TRBJ1-2; TCRdb's assignment of TRBD1 cannot be checked, as there is no DNA. Looked up from germline, CDR1 is SQVTM and CDR2 is ANQGSEA. This CDR3 is 13 amino acids long. CDR3 sequence reads: CSVTTGVDYGYTF.

This chain joins TRBV29-1 and TRBJ2-2; with no DNA, the TCRdb D assignment of TRBD1 cannot be verified. The germline V gene encodes CDR1 SQVTM and CDR2 ANQGSEA. The CDR3 runs 13 residues. The CDR3 spells CSAWTGEAGELFF.

The CDR3 loop reads CASKDGGSAYEQYF. The chain uses TRBV5-4 and TRBJ2-7; with no DNA, the TCRdb D assignment of TRBD1 cannot be verified. This CDR3 is built from 14 residues. Per the germline V gene, CDR1 is SGHNT and CDR2 is YYREEE (reference sequence).

The chain has TRBV3-1 and TRBJ2-7. Germline lookup yields CDR1 LGHDT and CDR2 YNNKEL (reference sequence). CDR3 length equals 12 residues. CDR3 loop: CASSQLTYEQYF.

This rearrangement joins TRBV12-3 or TRBV12-4 to TRBJ2-1; the TCRdb call, TRBD2, lacks DNA for checking. The CDR3 runs to 15 residues. The CDR3 here is CATQGTSGWYNEQFF.

CDR3 sequence: CASPDGRGAFF. The chain uses TRBV7-9 and TRBJ1-1. The CDR3 totals 11 residues. Germline values: CDR1 SEHNR, CDR2 FQNEAQ (reference sequence).

This chain connects TRBV7-6 to TRBJ2-7; TCRdb's D call of TRBD1 is untestable without DNA. The length of the CDR3 is 16 residues. CDR1 and CDR2 from the germline V gene are SGHVS and FNYEAQ. CDR3 sequence reads: CASSPSRAGGSYEQYF. The full variable domain, completed using reference TRBV7-6 and TRBJ2-7, is GAGVSQSPRYKVTKRGQDVALRCDPISGHVSLYWYRQALGQGPEFLTYFNYEAQQDKSGLPNDRFSAERPEGSISTLTIQRTEQRDSAMYRCASSPSRAGGSYEQYFGPGTRLTVT.

The rearrangement joins TRBV20-1 to TRBJ1-2; TCRdb names TRBD1, which stays unverified in the absence of DNA. Germline V gene sequence: CDR1 DFQATT, CDR2 SNEGSKA (reference sequence). The CDR3 is 12 residues long. CDR3 residues: CSAQGAMYGYTF.

The chain has TRBV29-1 and TRBJ1-1. The germline V gene encodes CDR1 SQVTM and CDR2 ANQGSEA. This CDR3 is built from 12 residues. CDR3 sequence reads: CSVGAANTEAFF.

The chain combines TRBV12-3 or TRBV12-4 with TRBJ2-7; TCRdb outputs TRBD1, but without DNA this stays unchecked. This CDR3 is 15 amino acids long. CDR3 in amino acids: CASSYGQGWSYEQYF.

This sequence joins TRBV4-3 and TRBJ2-2; the D call of TRBD2 rests on TCRdb alone, since no DNA is present to check it. Germline lookup yields CDR1 LGHNA and CDR2 YSLEER. This CDR3 region has 20 residues. The CDR3 loop reads CASSQYGRLTTGMNTGELFF.

The CDR3: CASREDRGLGEQYF. This chain links TRBV2 with TRBJ2-7; the TRBD1 assignment by TCRdb is unverifiable without DNA. Per the germline V gene, CDR1 is SNHLY and CDR2 is FYNNEI. This CDR3 comprises 14 residues.

The chain employs TRBV13 and TRBJ2-1. Germline V gives CDR1 PRHDT, CDR2 FYEKMQ (reference sequence). The CDR3 contains 17 residues. The CDR3 protein is CASSLGAVVGPYNEQFF.

V is TRBV27 and J is TRBJ2-3; absent DNA, TCRdb's TRBD1 call cannot be checked. There are 15 residues in the CDR3. Germline-derived CDR1 and CDR2 are MNHEY and SMNVEV (reference sequence). This chain's CDR3 is CASILGPDLTDTQYF.

The rearrangement uses TRBV25-1 and TRBJ1-5. The CDR3 sequence is 15 residues long. CDR1 and CDR2 from the germline V gene are MGHDK and SYGVNS. The CDR3 here is CASSEGLNSNQPQHF. Together with reference TRBV25-1 and TRBJ1-5, the CDR3 gives the full variable domain: EADIYQTPRYLVIGTGKKITLECSQTMGHDKMYWYQQDPGMELHLIHYSYGVNSTEKGDLSSESTVSRIRTEHFPLTLESARPSHTSQYLCASSEGLNSNQPQHFGDGTRLSIL.

The CDR3: CASSLWSSGAGTEAFF. The V call is TRBV28, the J call TRBJ1-1; TCRdb picks TRBD1, but there is no DNA to check that call. This CDR3 comprises 16 residues. Germline V gene data show CDR1 as MDHEN and CDR2 as SYDVKM.

CDR3 in amino acids: CSARQPSSYEQYF. The chain employs TRBV20-1 and TRBJ2-7. The germline CDR1 and CDR2 sequences are DFQATT and SNEGSKA (reference sequence). CDR3 length equals 13 residues.

The chain carries TRBV7-9 and TRBJ2-5; checking the TCRdb D call of TRBD2 is not possible without DNA. The germline gives CDR1 SEHNR, CDR2 FQNEAQ (reference sequence). CDR3 length: 18 residues. CDR3 in amino acids: CASSPITTTSGSQETQYF.

CDR3 sequence reads: CASSLGGLETDTQYF. The J gene is TRBJ2-3, the V gene TRBV5-1. The CDR3 covers 15 residues. Per germline, CDR1 SGHRS and CDR2 YFSETQ.

The chain combines TRBV9 with TRBJ1-2; TCRdb indicates TRBD1, and absent DNA this call remains unverified. CDR1 and CDR2 (germline): SGDLS, YYNGEE. CDR3 size: 15 residues. CDR3 amino acids: CASSAPGQPNYGYTF.

The chain combines TRBV4-1 with TRBJ2-1; TCRdb's assignment of TRBD2 cannot be checked, as there is no DNA. The CDR3 spans 14 residues. Germline V gene lookup returns CDR1 MGHRA and CDR2 YSYEKL. The CDR3 spells CASSQPGLAYEQFF.

The rearrangement joins TRBV2 to TRBJ2-3. The CDR3 is 11 residues long. Germline-derived CDR1 and CDR2 are SNHLY and FYNNEI. CDR3 amino acids: CASRIIDTQYF.

J is TRBJ2-7 and V is TRBV15. Germline V CDR1 and CDR2: LNHNV, YYDKDF (reference sequence). The CDR3 totals 15 residues. The CDR3 sequence is CATSVHSKSSYEQYF.